This T cell receptor (beta chain) was captured in a study of glioma-infiltrating T cells after dendritic cell vaccination. Study context: Glioblastoma patients came from Phase I and II dendritic cell vaccination trials.

Amplification used 60 V beta primers and 13 J beta primers. Some clones are missing from TCRdb's copy, which holds only in-frame ones; the method was immunoSEQ multiplex PCR. The sample has roughly 23,000 clones; 60% to 85% are singletons. In its sample, this clone was seen a few times. V was clipped by 5 bases and J by 6 bases, with 12 bases between them. Germline V gene sequence: CDR1 MNHNY, CDR2 SVGAGI (reference sequence). The CDR3 runs 13 residues. Selection required adequate fresh-frozen tumor tissue plus more than two years' survival data. V is TRBV6-6 and J is TRBJ2-3, with D uncertain. This specimen consisted of blood, obtained before dendritic cell vaccination. The TCR sequence derives from a human donor with glioblastoma. This CDR3 is CASSQTEWDTQYF. Written as DNA, the CDR3 is TGTGCCAGCAGTCAGACTGAATGGGATACGCAGTATTTT.